This TCR beta chain was sequenced in a study of blood T cell repertoires in COVID-19 (dated by TCRdb to about 2020). Looking at the study overall: Collaborator samples came from the United States, Italy and Spain and covered acute and convalescent phases of COVID-19. The prospective study material was composed of cDNA or gDNA derived from T cells, B-cell-depleted T cells, or PBMCs. Deeply sampled blood TCRbeta repertoires from subjects exposed to, actively infected with, or recovered from COVID-19 were included in the dataset. The repertoires were made available in a free public database intended to serve as a resource for research on the immune response to SARS-CoV-2. The samples were drawn from the first 160 participants of the ongoing ImmuneRACE study and from over a thousand subjects provided by 6 global collaborators. Sample metadata almost always included a de-identified subject ID, COVID-19 status, age in years and sex. Where available, HLA class I and class II types were taken from metadata supplied by the sample provider and were not determined by assay-based typing. Overall study results and their limits: The quantity of clinical and demographic metadata differed by source and by participant and was supplied without curation.

Unmatched junction bases come to 9, with V trimmed by 6 bases and J by 5 bases. Counted from cysteine to phenylalanine, this CDR3 has 15 amino acids. The DNA shown is the 45-base CDR3, in frame from base 1. CDR1 MDHEN and CDR2 SYDVKM are derived from the germline V gene. The immunoSEQ Assay, a bias-controlled multiplex PCR, was used to amplify TCRbeta CDR3 regions from genomic DNA. The authors' pipeline ran thus. The number of nucleated cells in each sample was estimated from the amplification of reference gene primers within the assay. To quantify the absolute abundance of each unique TCRbeta CDR3 rearrangement, sequence reads were collapsed and filtered. Productive Simpson clonality was computed per sample as the square root of Simpson's diversity index over productive rearrangements. TCRdb provides this immuneACCESS table in a form limited to in-frame rearrangements. Some clones are lacking; in checked studies, under half of them reflect an unresolved V gene, and why the rest are absent is not known. V and J calls and clone size are given by that table; D and trimming were obtained from the DNA. The sample table shows roughly 66,000 clones, and about 90% are seen once. Jointly, the top ten make up around 7% of the sample.

This clone was counted only a few times. Its antigen remains undetermined. No qualities accompany the bases; no much larger clone lies one base away. Each collaborating institution followed its own protocols to collect whole blood in K2EDTA tubes. Collaborator samples were shipped for TCRbeta analysis as frozen whole blood, isolated PBMCs, or DNA extracted from either sample type. The specimen was peripheral blood. The chain couples TRBV28 to TRBJ1-5; 8 nucleotides in the junction match TRBD1. This TCR was recovered from a human donor in a cohort sampled during active COVID-19. The sequenced DNA is TGTGCCAGCAGCTTTCCAACAGGGGGTGATCAGCCCCAGCATTTT. Translated, this is CASSFPTGGDQPQHF. Outside the CDR3, residues come from the reference TRBV28 and TRBJ1-5 proteins, so the full variable domain is: DVKVTQSSRYLVKRTGEKVFLECVQDMDHENMFWYRQDPGLGLRLIYFSYDVKMKEKGDIPEGYSVSREKKERFSLILESASTNQTSMYLCASSFPTGGDQPQHFGDGTRLSIL.